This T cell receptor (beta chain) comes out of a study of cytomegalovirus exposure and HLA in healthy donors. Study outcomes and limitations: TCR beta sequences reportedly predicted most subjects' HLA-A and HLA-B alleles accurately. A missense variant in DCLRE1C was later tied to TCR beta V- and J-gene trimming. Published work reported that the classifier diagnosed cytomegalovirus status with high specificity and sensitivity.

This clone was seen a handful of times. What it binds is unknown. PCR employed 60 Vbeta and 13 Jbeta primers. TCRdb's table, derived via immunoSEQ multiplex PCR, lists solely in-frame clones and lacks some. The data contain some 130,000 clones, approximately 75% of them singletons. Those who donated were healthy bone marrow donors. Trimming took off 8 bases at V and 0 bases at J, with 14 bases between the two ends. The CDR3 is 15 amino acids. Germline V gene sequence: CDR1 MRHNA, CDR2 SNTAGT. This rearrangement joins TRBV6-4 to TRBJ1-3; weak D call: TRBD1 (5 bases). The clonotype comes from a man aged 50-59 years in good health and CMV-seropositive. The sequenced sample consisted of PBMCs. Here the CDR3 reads CASRVTADSGNTIYF. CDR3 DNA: TGTGCCAGCCGAGTGACAGCCGACTCTGGAAACACCATATATTTT.